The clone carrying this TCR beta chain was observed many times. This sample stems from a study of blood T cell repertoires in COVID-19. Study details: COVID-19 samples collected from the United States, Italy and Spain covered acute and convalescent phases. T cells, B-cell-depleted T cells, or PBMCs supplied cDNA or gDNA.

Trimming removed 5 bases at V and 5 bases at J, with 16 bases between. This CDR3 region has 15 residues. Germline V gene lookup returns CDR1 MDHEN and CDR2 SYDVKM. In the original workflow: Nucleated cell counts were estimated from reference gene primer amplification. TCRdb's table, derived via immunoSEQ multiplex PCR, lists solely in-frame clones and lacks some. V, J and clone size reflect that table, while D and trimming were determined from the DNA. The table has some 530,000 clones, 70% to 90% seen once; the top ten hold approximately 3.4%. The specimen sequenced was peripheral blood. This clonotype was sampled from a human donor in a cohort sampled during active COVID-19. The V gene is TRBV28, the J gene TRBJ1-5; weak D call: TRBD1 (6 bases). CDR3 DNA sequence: TGTGCCAGCAGTGGGGGGGCGCCCATCGATCAGCCCCAGCATTTT. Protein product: CASSGGAPIDQPQHF.